Listed below are T cell receptor beta chains from one sample, sequenced in a study of blood T cell repertoires in COVID-19. The assay was immunoSEQ multiplex PCR, and TCRdb's table has in-frame clones only and misses some. Here the sample spans 150,000 to 250,000 clones, around 95% being singletons. Sequenced input: peripheral blood. These receptors all come from a man aged 30 to 39 with COVID-19, enrolled during active disease. The CDR3 runs from the conserved cysteine through the conserved F or W. D genes are given only for firm matches. Size is stated for part of the rows, as once, few or many counts, or as a class when the clone is expanded.

V	J	size	D	CDR3	DNA
TRBV4-1	TRBJ1-1	.	.	CASSQEDQGIPEAFF	TGCGCCAGCAGCCAAGAAGACCAGGGGATCCCTGAAGCTTTCTTT
TRBV19	TRBJ2-2	once	.	CASSPRPGRGNTGELFF	TGTGCCAGTAGTCCCCGCCCAGGGCGGGGGAACACCGGGGAGCTGTTTTTT
TRBV5-1	TRBJ2-3	.	TRBD1	CASSATGWTDTQYF	TGCGCCAGCAGCGCGACAGGGTGGACAGATACGCAGTATTTT
TRBV4-1	TRBJ1-5	.	TRBD1	CASGVVFTTGQQPQHF	TGCGCCAGCGGCGTCGTTTTCACGACAGGGCAACAGCCCCAGCATTTT
TRBV12-3/TRBV12-4	TRBJ2-7	.	.	CASSYLYEQYF	TGTGCCAGCAGTTATCTTTACGAGCAGTACTTC
TRBV7-3	TRBJ1-3	.	.	CASSLDASRNTIYF	TGTGCCAGCAGCTTAGATGCGAGTCGAAACACCATATATTTT
TRBV9	TRBJ2-3	.	TRBD2	CASSVESGVGTDTQYF	TGTGCCAGCAGCGTAGAAAGCGGGGTGGGCACAGATACGCAGTATTTT
TRBV29-1	TRBJ1-2	once	TRBD1	CSVQGVGGYTF	TGCAGCGTCCAGGGGGTTGGTGGCTACACCTTC
TRBV2	TRBJ2-3	.	TRBD1	CASSESEDRGSDTQYF	TGTGCCAGCAGTGAAAGTGAGGACAGGGGGTCAGATACGCAGTATTTT
TRBV7-9	TRBJ1-1	.	TRBD1	CASRRGQVNTEAFF	TGTGCCAGCAGACGCGGACAGGTAAACACTGAAGCTTTCTTT
TRBV30	TRBJ1-6	many	.	CAWSATGLYDSPLHF	TGTGCCTGGAGCGCGACAGGCCTATATGATTCACCCCTCCACTTT
TRBV27	TRBJ2-7	.	.	CASSPKIHLSYEQYF	TGTGCCAGCAGCCCAAAAATACACCTCTCCTACGAGCAGTACTTC
TRBV6-5	TRBJ1-1	.	.	CASSYSYAGGDTEAFF	TGTGCCAGCAGTTACTCGTATGCGGGGGGGGATACTGAAGCTTTCTTT
TRBV3-1/TRBV3-2	TRBJ1-3	.	.	CASSRGSDAGNTIYF	TGTGCCAGCAGCCGAGGGTCAGATGCTGGAAACACCATATATTTT
TRBV7-9	TRBJ2-3	.	TRBD2	CASSSPPSGGTRGPDTQYF	TGTGCCAGCAGCTCCCCCCCTAGCGGGGGGACCCGGGGACCAGATACGCAGTATTTT
TRBV6-5	TRBJ2-1	.	TRBD2	CASSRGGSSYNEQFF	TGTGCCAGCAGTCGCGGGGGAAGCTCCTACAATGAGCAGTTCTTC
TRBV7-9	TRBJ2-2	.	TRBD1	CASSPGQAYTGELFF	TGTGCCAGCAGCCCTGGACAGGCCTACACCGGGGAGCTGTTTTTT
TRBV5-1	TRBJ1-2	.	TRBD1	CASSFGQGNYGYTF	TGCGCCAGCAGCTTTGGACAGGGGAACTATGGCTACACCTTC
TRBV5-1	TRBJ1-6	.	.	CASSFVPVNSPLHF	TGCGCCAGCAGCTTCGTGCCAGTCAATTCACCCCTCCACTTT
TRBV11-2	TRBJ1-2	.	.	CASSLGGSNYGYTF	TGTGCCAGCAGCTTAGGGGGCAGTAACTATGGCTACACCTTC
TRBV12-5	TRBJ1-6	.	.	CASGLYGANSPLHF	TGTGCTAGTGGTTTGTATGGGGCCAATTCACCCCTCCACTTT
TRBV7-3	TRBJ1-1	once	.	CASSPGAFGTEAFF	TGTGCCAGCAGCCCAGGGGCTTTCGGCACTGAAGCTTTCTTT
TRBV4-1	TRBJ1-5	.	.	CASSQGWGEQPQHF	TGCGCCAGCAGCCAAGGGTGGGGAGAACAGCCCCAGCATTTT
TRBV2	TRBJ1-2	once	.	CASSDGTHYGYTF	TGTGCCAGCAGTGACGGGACTCACTATGGCTACACCTTC
TRBV6-2/TRBV6-3	TRBJ2-5	.	TRBD2	CASSSPLAGGRETQYF	TGTGCCAGCAGTTCCCCCCTGGCGGGGGGGCGAGAGACCCAGTACTTC
TRBV3-1/TRBV3-2	TRBJ1-1	.	.	CASSQDQGQTLVGEAFF	TGTGCCAGCAGCCAAGATCAGGGACAAACCCTTGTCGGTGAAGCTTTCTTT
TRBV29-1	TRBJ2-1	.	.	CSVGPAGGEQFF	TGCAGCGTTGGCCCCGCCGGGGGTGAGCAGTTCTTC
TRBV5-6	TRBJ2-3	.	.	CASSFSGQPDTQYF	TGTGCCAGCAGCTTCAGTGGCCAACCGGATACGCAGTATTTT
TRBV21-1	TRBJ1-2	.	.	CAIRRAIYGYTF	TGTGCCATAAGGAGGGCAATCTATGGCTACACCTTC
TRBV19	TRBJ1-5	.	.	CATKGGVGDQPQHF	TGTGCCACTAAGGGGGGGGTTGGGGATCAGCCCCAGCATTTT
TRBV11-2	TRBJ1-1	.	TRBD1	CASSLVAGGRGTEAFF	TGTGCCAGCAGCTTAGTTGCAGGGGGCCGGGGCACTGAAGCTTTCTTT
TRBV29-1	TRBJ1-1	.	TRBD1	CSGRQGGFGNTEAFF	TGCAGCGGTCGACAGGGCGGGTTTGGAAACACTGAAGCTTTCTTT
TRBV10-1	TRBJ2-1	.	TRBD2	CASSGGGTDEQFF	TGCGCCAGCAGTGGGGGGGGAACCGATGAGCAGTTCTTC
TRBV6-6	TRBJ1-2	.	TRBD1	CASSQTDRNYGYTF	TGTGCCAGCAGTCAGACGGACAGGAACTATGGCTACACCTTC
TRBV7-3	TRBJ2-2	.	.	CASSLTFRQNTGELFF	TGTGCCAGCAGCTTAACTTTTCGACAGAACACCGGGGAGCTGTTTTTT
TRBV7-3	TRBJ1-5	.	.	CASSRRHSPRSNQPQHF	TGTGCCAGCAGCAGAAGACACTCCCCCCGTAGCAATCAGCCCCAGCATTTT
TRBV11-3	TRBJ2-1	.	.	CASSPCYNEQFF	TGTGCCAGCAGCCCATGTTACAATGAGCAGTTCTTC
TRBV6-5	TRBJ2-5	.	.	CASSYSGGRETQYF	TGTGCCAGCAGTTACTCTGGTGGGAGGGAGACCCAGTACTTC
TRBV10-3	TRBJ2-1	.	.	CAISESSAGANEQFF	TGTGCCATCAGTGAGTCGTCGGCGGGGGCCAATGAGCAGTTCTTC